The T cell receptor beta chain under discussion was sequenced for a study of blood T cell repertoires in COVID-19. Adults between roughly 18 and 95 years of age took part from under 25 US areas. Donors of Cohort 3 who recovered were those that had two negative PCRs, clearance, or symptom resolution. Using immunoSEQ multiplex PCR, the repertoire was profiled, and TCRdb retains in-frame clones only, with some absent. The sample has approximately 100,000 clones, 80% to 90% seen once. Germline V gene data show CDR1 as MDHEN and CDR2 as SYDVKM. The CDR3 has 14 residues. After removal of 5 bases from V and 8 bases from J, the junction contained 8 bases not matched to a gene.

This clonotype was sampled from a woman in her forties or fifties who had recovered from COVID-19. This chain joins TRBV28 and TRBJ1-2, with 10 positions matching TRBD1. The sample consisted of PBMCs or T cells enriched from blood (not recorded which). The CDR3 region is CASSRGQGVEGYTF. The CDR3 nucleotides read TGTGCCAGCAGTCGTGGACAGGGGGTAGAGGGCTACACCTTC.